The entry below gives a single TCR beta chain sequence along with its context. Antigen unknown. The CDR3 loop spans 16 amino acids. Germline CDR1 reads SGHDN; CDR2 reads FVKESK. The germline V and J ends were trimmed by 4 bases and 6 bases, with 18 bases remaining between them. The sample belongs to a study of T cell repertoires and HLA-DP antigens. Overall study: One stimulator alloantigen differed from self by one groove amino acid; the other by ten.

Using immunoSEQ multiplex PCR, the repertoire was profiled, and TCRdb retains in-frame clones only, with some absent. The sample carries 55,000 to 80,000 clones, around 80% recorded once. Sequences were obtained from CD4+ T cells from PBMCs. This sequence was found in a man aged 55 to 70 in good health and CMV-seronegative. The rearrangement uses TRBV14 and TRBJ2-2; no definite D call. CDR3 coding DNA: TGTGCCAGCAGCCTCGGAAGAAACAGTCGGGCCGGGGAGCTGTTTTTT. Its protein is CASSLGRNSRAGELFF.